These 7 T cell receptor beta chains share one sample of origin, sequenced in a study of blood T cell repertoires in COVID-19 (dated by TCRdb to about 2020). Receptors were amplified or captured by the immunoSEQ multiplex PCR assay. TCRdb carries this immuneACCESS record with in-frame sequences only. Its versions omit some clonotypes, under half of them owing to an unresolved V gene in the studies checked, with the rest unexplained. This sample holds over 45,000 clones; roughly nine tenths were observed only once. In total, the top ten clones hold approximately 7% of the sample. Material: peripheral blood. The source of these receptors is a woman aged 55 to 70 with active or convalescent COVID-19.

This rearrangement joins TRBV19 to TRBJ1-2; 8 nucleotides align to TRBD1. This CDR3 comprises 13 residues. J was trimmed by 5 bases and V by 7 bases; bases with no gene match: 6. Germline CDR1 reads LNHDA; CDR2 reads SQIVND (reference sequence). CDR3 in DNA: TGTGCCAGTACTCCGAACAGGGGGTATGGCTACACCTTC. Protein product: CASTPNRGYGYTF.

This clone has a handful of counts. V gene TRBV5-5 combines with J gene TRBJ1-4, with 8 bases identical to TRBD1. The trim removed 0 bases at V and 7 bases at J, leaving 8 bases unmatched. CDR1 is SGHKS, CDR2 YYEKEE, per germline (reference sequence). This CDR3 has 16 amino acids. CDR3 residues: CASSLAGGQGAEKLFF. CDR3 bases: TGTGCCAGCAGCTTGGCCGGGGGGCAGGGGGCTGAAAAACTGTTTTTT.

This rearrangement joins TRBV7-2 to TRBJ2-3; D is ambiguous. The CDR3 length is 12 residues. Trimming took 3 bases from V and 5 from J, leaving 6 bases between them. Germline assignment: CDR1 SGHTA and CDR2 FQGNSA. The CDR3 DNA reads TGTGCCAGCAGCTTGGGCCTAGATACGCAGTATTTT. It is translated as CASSLGLDTQYF.

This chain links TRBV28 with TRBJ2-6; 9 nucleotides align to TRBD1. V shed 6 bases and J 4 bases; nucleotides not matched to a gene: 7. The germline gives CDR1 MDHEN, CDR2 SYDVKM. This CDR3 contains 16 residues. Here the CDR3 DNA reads TGTGCCAGCAGGCTACAGGGGGCGCACGGGGCCAACGTCCTGACTTTC. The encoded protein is CASRLQGAHGANVLTF.

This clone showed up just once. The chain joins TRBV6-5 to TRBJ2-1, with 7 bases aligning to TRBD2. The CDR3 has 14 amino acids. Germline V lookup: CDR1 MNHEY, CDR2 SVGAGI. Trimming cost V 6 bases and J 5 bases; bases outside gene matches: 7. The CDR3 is CASRPSGTDNEQFF. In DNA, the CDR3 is TGTGCCAGCAGACCGAGCGGGACCGACAATGAGCAGTTCTTC.

CDR3 DNA sequence: TGTGCCAGCAGCACTAGCGGGGCCACCTACAATGAGCAGTTCTTC. Its translation: CASSTSGATYNEQFF. The chain carries TRBV7-3 and TRBJ2-1, with 10 bases matching TRBD2. The CDR3 sequence is 15 residues long. Germline CDR1 is SGHTA and CDR2 is FQGTGA. The J segment lost 2 bases and the V segment lost 5 bases, leaving 3 bases of the junction unmatched.

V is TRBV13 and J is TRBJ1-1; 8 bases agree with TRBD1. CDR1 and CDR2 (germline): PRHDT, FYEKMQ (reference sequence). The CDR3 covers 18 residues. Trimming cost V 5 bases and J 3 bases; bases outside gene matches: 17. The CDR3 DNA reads TGTGCCAGCAGCGGCCCCCCGACAGGGGAGACGAAAGACACTGAAGCTTTCTTT. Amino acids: CASSGPPTGETKDTEAFF.